The clone carrying this T cell receptor beta chain was recorded many times. CDR1 MNHEY and CDR2 SVGEGT come from the germline V gene. The V and J ends lost 3 bases and 2 bases, in that order; junction bases with no gene match: 10. This CDR3 has 16 residues. The record originates from a study of T cells in Graves' hyperthyroidism and ophthalmopathy. Lactation, pregnancy, other autoimmune disease or uncontrolled infection led to exclusion of patients. Orbital computed tomography and thyroid ultrasound, together with serum TRAb and thyroxine and clinical symptoms, were used for diagnoses. Amplified regions were TCR beta CDR3 sequences from RNA transcripts. Researchers ran a first-round RT-PCR on the TCR CDR3 using the HTBI primer set. TCRdb fed the multiplex PCR reads into MiXCR, producing one record per CDR3 protein. Found here are around 600,000 distinct CDR3 sequences, over 12% of them singletons; the top ten hold roughly 7%.

The chain recombines TRBV6-2 or TRBV6-3 with TRBJ2-7; the match to TRBD2 covers 7 bases. The sequencing sample was made of blood. This TCR was recovered from a young woman with Graves' ophthalmopathy. CDR3 region: CASSYRGTIPPYEQYF. Written as DNA, the CDR3 is TGTGCCAGCAGTTATCGGGGGACTATCCCACCCTACGAGCAGTACTTC.